This record looks at one TCR beta chain sequence and its context. Its antigen remains unidentified. Trimming removed 5 bases at V and 4 bases at J, with 11 bases between. The CDR3 totals 14 residues. Germline CDR1 SEHNR, CDR2 FQNEAQ (reference sequence). The data stem from a study of cytomegalovirus exposure and HLA in healthy donors. Findings of the study overall: A later analysis, which compared TCR beta chains of equal frequency, found the HLA-associated ones more clonally expanded. Segments of the TCR beta V type were, in most cases, productive about 87% or about 30% of the time in an earlier analysis.

The PCR contained 60 Vbeta and 13 Jbeta primers. Assay: immunoSEQ multiplex PCR; the TCRdb copy retains only in-frame clones and omits some. This table has under 150,000 clones, about 78% appearing once. The chain uses TRBV7-9 and TRBJ1-4; perhaps TRBD1 as D (6 bases). The specimen was PBMCs. The TCR originated in a young man in good health and CMV-seronegative. CDR3 amino acids: CASSPGAFNEKLFF. CDR3 nucleotide sequence: TGTGCCAGCAGCCCAGGGGCCTTTAATGAAAAACTGTTTTTT.